These 19 T cell receptor beta chains share one sample of origin, sequenced in a study of neurological immune-mediated disorders. TCRdb re-called the 5' RACE reads through MiXCR, storing one row per CDR3 protein. Of 20,000 to 25,000 distinct CDR3 sequences detected, roughly 17% appear once; the ten largest clones hold 6.5% to 9.5%. The sequenced sample was CD8+ T cells from blood. The receptors were sampled from a woman aged 18-29 years with multiple sclerosis.

This chain uses TRBV20-1 with TRBJ2-5, with no clear D. The CDR3 sequence is 12 residues long. Germline V gene data show CDR1 as DFQATT and CDR2 as SNEGSKA (reference sequence). Trimming stripped 1 base from V and 2 bases from J, with 5 bases between. The CDR3 nucleotides read TGCAGTGCTAGAGGGCAGCAAGAGACCCAGTACTTC. This encodes CSARGQQETQYF.

At least ten counts were recorded for this clonotype. The V call is TRBV29-1, the J call TRBJ1-3, with TRBD1 identical over 9 bases. The CDR3 is 14 amino acids. Germline V CDR1 and CDR2: SQVTM, ANQGSEA. With V trimmed by 3 bases and J by 2 bases, 2 bases remained unmatched. The CDR3: CSVDRQGAGNTIYF. CDR3 in DNA: TGCAGCGTTGACCGACAGGGGGCTGGAAACACCATATATTTT.

The chain joins TRBV2 to TRBJ1-4, with 7 nucleotides matching TRBD1. J lost 10 bases, V lost 6 bases, and 11 bases had no gene match. Germline V gene data show CDR1 as SNHLY and CDR2 as FYNNEI. This CDR3 has 14 residues. Here the CDR3 DNA reads TGTGCCAGCAGCTCGACAGGGTTTGCCAGAAAACTGTTTTTT. Encoded protein: CASSSTGFARKLFF.

Concerning this clonotype itself: A read error may account for a junction end that differs from germline. This chain joins TRBV3-1 and TRBJ2-2; 9 positions match TRBD1. CDR3 length equals 16 residues. Germline V CDR1 and CDR2: LGHDT, YNNKEL (reference sequence). In DNA form, the CDR3 reads TGTGCCAGCAGCCTCGGACAGGGGCGGAACACCGGGGAGCTCTTTTTT. This encodes CASSLGQGRNTGELFF.

This clonotype was counted between two and nine times. Here the CDR3 reads CASSLTSGTYEQYV. CDR3 DNA: TGTGCCAGCAGTCTGACTAGCGGAACCTACGAGCAGTACGTC. The J gene is TRBJ2-7, the V gene TRBV11-3, with 9 bases lining up with TRBD2. Per the germline V gene, CDR1 is SGHNT and CDR2 is YENEEA. The CDR3 extends over 14 amino acids. Losses at the gene ends were 6 bases for V and 2 bases for J; bases not matched to a gene: 5.

This chain's CDR3 is CSVLRGETQYF. In DNA, the CDR3 is TGCAGCGTCCTCAGGGGGGAGACCCAGTACTTC. This chain connects TRBV29-1 to TRBJ2-5; 7 bases line up with TRBD1. The CDR3 length is 11 residues. CDR1 SQVTM and CDR2 ANQGSEA come from the germline V gene. Trimming cost V 6 bases and J 5 bases; bases outside gene matches: 3.

By frequency in the sample, this clonotype is medium-sized (0.01 to 0.1%). The CDR3 loop reads CASSQIAGAQEQYV. In DNA form, the CDR3 reads TGTGCCAGCAGCCAAATAGCGGGGGCCCAAGAGCAGTACGTC. The chain recombines TRBV11-2 with TRBJ2-7, with 9 positions matching TRBD2. V lost 5 bases and J lost 7; bases outside the gene matches: 9. This CDR3 contains 14 residues. Germline CDR1 is SGHAT and CDR2 is FQNNGV.

By share, this clonotype ranks as medium-sized. V is TRBV3-1 and J is TRBJ2-3; no clear D gene. V lost 0 bases, J lost 6 bases, and 16 bases lay in between. Germline values: CDR1 LGHDT, CDR2 YNNKEL (reference sequence). The length of the CDR3 is 16 residues. CDR3 nucleotides: TGTGCCAGCAGCCAAGAAAGCGACGCCTTAAGGGATACGCAGTATTTT. Translating gives CASSQESDALRDTQYF.

This chain links TRBV5-5 with TRBJ1-1; D is perhaps TRBD1 (5 bases). This CDR3 region has 14 residues. V lost 0 bases, J lost 4 bases, and 10 bases lay in between. Per the germline V gene, CDR1 is SGHKS and CDR2 is YYEKEE (reference sequence). CDR3 sequence (DNA): TGTGCCAGCAGCTTGGTTGGACAAAGCACTGAAGCTTTCTTT. Protein: CASSLVGQSTEAFF.

The chain has TRBV20-1 and TRBJ2-2; D may be TRBD1 (5 bases). V lost 1 base and J 0 bases, leaving 9 bases between the germline ends. Germline values: CDR1 DFQATT, CDR2 SNEGSKA (reference sequence). The CDR3 has 15 amino acids. The DNA for the CDR3 is TGCAGTGCTAGAGGACAGCCTGCGAACACCGGGGAGCTGTTTTTT. Translated, it gives CSARGQPANTGELFF.

The J gene is TRBJ1-1, the V gene TRBV5-1, with D unresolved. Per the germline V gene, CDR1 is SGHRS and CDR2 is YFSETQ. V shed 0 bases and J shed 0 bases, with 9 bases lying between them. This CDR3 is 15 amino acids long. CDR3 loop: CASSLAVTMNTEAFF. As DNA, the CDR3 is TGCGCCAGCAGCTTGGCCGTGACGATGAACACTGAAGCTTTCTTT.

This clonotype appeared many times. The chain combines TRBV5-1 with TRBJ2-1, with 7 nucleotides matching TRBD1. CDR3 length: 13 amino acids. Germline trimming cut 6 bases from V and 3 bases from J; bases unmatched to any gene: 3. CDR1 and CDR2 (germline): SGHRS, YFSETQ. The CDR3 DNA sequence: TGCGCCAGCAACCGGACAGGCTACAATGAGCAGTTCTTC. It translates to CASNRTGYNEQFF.

This clonotype has ten or more counts. The chain is built from TRBV2 and TRBJ2-7, with unresolved D. Germline lookup yields CDR1 SNHLY and CDR2 FYNNEI. Trimming stripped 4 bases from V and 2 bases from J, with 15 bases between. The CDR3 sequence is 15 residues long. The CDR3 bases are TGTGCCAGCAGTGGGACCTTTCAAGGGCCCTACGAGCAGTACTTC. Amino acid sequence: CASSGTFQGPYEQYF.

This clonotype was seen ten or more times. This chain connects TRBV5-1 to TRBJ2-1; the match to TRBD2 covers 8 bases. In germline, CDR1 is SGHRS, CDR2 YFSETQ. This CDR3 is 17 amino acids long. V was clipped by 0 bases and J by 7 bases; unmatched bases: 12. CDR3 DNA sequence: TGCGCCAGCAGCTTGGCCCTGAGACTAGCGAGTTTAAATGAGCAGTTCTTC. Its translation: CASSLALRLASLNEQFF.

This clonotype is labeled as medium-sized. V and J are TRBV27 and TRBJ1-2; D uncertain. The CDR3 runs 15 residues. Germline assignment: CDR1 MNHEY and CDR2 SMNVEV (reference sequence). V was cut by 0 bases and J by 4 bases, with 12 bases left in between. CDR3 sequence: CASSLSPPGFYGYTF. CDR3 sequence (DNA): TGTGCCAGCAGTTTATCCCCCCCAGGATTCTATGGCTACACCTTC.

The sample holds many counts of this clonotype. The chain uses TRBV18 and TRBJ2-7, with 11 bases fitting TRBD1. Germline V gene lookup returns CDR1 KGHSH and CDR2 LQKENI. The CDR3 consists of 14 residues. The trim removed 3 bases at V and 4 bases at J, leaving 2 bases unmatched. CDR3 loop: CASSPGQGAYEQYF. DNA of the CDR3: TGTGCCAGCTCACCCGGACAGGGGGCTTACGAGCAGTACTTC.

This clonotype appeared many times. This chain links TRBV20-1 with TRBJ2-3; D may be TRBD1 or TRBD2 (5 bases each). Germline assignment: CDR1 DFQATT and CDR2 SNEGSKA (reference sequence). The germline V and J ends were trimmed by 3 bases and 3 bases, with 13 bases remaining between them. This CDR3 has 14 amino acids. CDR3 bases: TGCAGTGCTAGCGGGGACGGAATGACAGATACGCAGTATTTT. Protein sequence: CSASGDGMTDTQYF.

Ten or more counts support this clonotype. The chain employs TRBV6-5 and TRBJ1-5; 10 bases fit TRBD1. Losses at the gene ends were 0 bases for V and 0 bases for J; bases not matched to a gene: 23. Germline assignment: CDR1 MNHEY and CDR2 SVGAGI. The CDR3 extends over 24 amino acids. As DNA, the CDR3 is TGTGCCAGCAGTTACTCCGGGCTCTCCCCTGGGACAGGGGAGGCGGGGAATAGCAATCAGCCCCAGCATTTT. As protein: CASSYSGLSPGTGEAGNSNQPQHF.

The table lists this clonotype with many counts. The chain uses TRBV5-1 and TRBJ2-3; 12 bases fit TRBD2. Germline CDR1 reads SGHRS; CDR2 reads YFSETQ. This CDR3 comprises 16 residues. The V gene end was trimmed by 3 bases and the J gene end by 6 bases; junction bases not matched to a gene: 8. This chain's CDR3 is CASSWTLAGGPDTQYF. The DNA of the CDR3 is TGCGCCAGCAGCTGGACGCTAGCGGGGGGGCCGGATACGCAGTATTTT.